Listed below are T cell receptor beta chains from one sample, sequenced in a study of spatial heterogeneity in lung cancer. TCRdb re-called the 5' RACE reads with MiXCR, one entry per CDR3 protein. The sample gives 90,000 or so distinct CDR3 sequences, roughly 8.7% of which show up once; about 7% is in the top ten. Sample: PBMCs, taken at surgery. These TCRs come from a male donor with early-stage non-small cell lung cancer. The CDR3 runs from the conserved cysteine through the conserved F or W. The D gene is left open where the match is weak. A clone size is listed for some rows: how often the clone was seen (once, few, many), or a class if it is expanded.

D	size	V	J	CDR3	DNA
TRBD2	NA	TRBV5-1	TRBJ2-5	CASSLELAGEETQYF	TGCGCCAGCAGCTTGGAACTAGCGGGAGAGGAGACCCAGTACTTC
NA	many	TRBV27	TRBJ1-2	CASSLMETPGYGYTF	TGTGCCAGCAGTTTAATGGAAACGCCCGGCTATGGCTACACCTTC
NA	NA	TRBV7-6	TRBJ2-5	CASSVGTLRLQETQYF	TGTGCCAGCAGCGTCGGGACTCTCAGATTACAAGAGACCCAGTACTTC
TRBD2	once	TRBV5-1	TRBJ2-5	CASSLNRAGVKETQYF	TGCGCCAGCAGCTTGAATCGTGCGGGAGTCAAAGAGACCCAGTACTTC
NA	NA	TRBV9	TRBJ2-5	CASSRDNTETQYF	TGTGCCAGCAGCCGGGACAATACGGAGACCCAGTACTTC
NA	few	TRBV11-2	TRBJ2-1	CASSLEGRAKFYNEQFF	TGTGCCAGCAGCTTAGAGGGGCGCGCTAAGTTCTACAATGAGCAGTTCTTC
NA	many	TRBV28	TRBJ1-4	CASSLQGKKLFF	TGTGCCAGCAGTCTTCAGGGAAAAAAACTGTTTTTT
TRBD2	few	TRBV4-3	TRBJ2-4	CASSQDHGSGGLRKYF	TGCGCCAGCAGCCAAGATCACGGCAGCGGGGGCCTCAGGAAGTACTTC
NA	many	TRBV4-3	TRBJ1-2	CASSQEAMEDNYGYTF	TGCGCCAGCAGCCAAGAGGCGATGGAGGATAACTATGGCTACACCTTC
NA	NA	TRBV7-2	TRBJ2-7	CASSLTRDRTYEQYF	TGTGCCAGCAGCTTAACCCGGGACCGCACATACGAGCAGTACTTC
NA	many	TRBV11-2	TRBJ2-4	CASPNPGILAKNIQYF	TGTGCCAGCCCAAATCCGGGGATCCTAGCCAAAAACATTCAGTACTTC
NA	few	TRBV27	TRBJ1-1	CASRERVYTEAFF	TGTGCCAGCAGAGAGAGGGTGTACACTGAAGCTTTCTTT
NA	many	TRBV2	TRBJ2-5	CASLQETQYF	TGTGCCAGCTTGCAAGAGACCCAGTACTTC
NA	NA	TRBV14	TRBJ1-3	CASSQDLRSSGNTIYF	TGTGCCAGCAGCCAAGATCTTAGGAGCTCTGGAAACACCATATATTTT
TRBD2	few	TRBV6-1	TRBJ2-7	CASRGTSGDSSYEQYF	TGTGCCAGCAGGGGGACTAGCGGGGATAGCTCCTACGAGCAGTACTTC
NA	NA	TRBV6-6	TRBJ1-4	CASSDGWFGEKLFF	TGTGCCAGCAGCGACGGTTGGTTTGGTGAAAAACTGTTTTTT
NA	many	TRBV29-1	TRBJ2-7	CSVRAGSSYEQYF	TGCAGCGTCCGGGCCGGTAGCTCCTACGAGCAGTACTTC
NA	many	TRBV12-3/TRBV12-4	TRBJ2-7	CASSLAGTYEQYF	TGTGCCAGCAGTTTAGCAGGCACCTACGAGCAGTACTTC
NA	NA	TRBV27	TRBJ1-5	CASSLNGRGYSNQPQHF	TGTGCCAGCAGTTTAAACGGAAGGGGATATAGCAATCAGCCCCAGCATTTT
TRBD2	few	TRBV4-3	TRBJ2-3	CASSQDTSGVVTDTQYF	TGCGCCAGCAGCCAAGATACCAGCGGGGTGGTGACAGATACGCAGTATTTT
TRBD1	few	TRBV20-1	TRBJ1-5	CSVSGQGAKQPQHF	TGCAGTGTTTCGGGACAGGGGGCAAAGCAGCCCCAGCATTTT
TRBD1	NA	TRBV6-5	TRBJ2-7	CASSNRGQEQYF	TGTGCCAGCAGCAACAGGGGGCAAGAGCAGTACTTC
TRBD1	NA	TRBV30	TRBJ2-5	CAWSTGQGRQETQYF	TGTGCCTGGAGTACGGGACAGGGAAGGCAAGAGACCCAGTACTTC
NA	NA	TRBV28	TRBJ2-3	CASSTPRDTQYF	TGTGCCAGCAGTACCCCGCGGGATACGCAGTATTTT
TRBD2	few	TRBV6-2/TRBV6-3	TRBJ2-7	CASSYSPGGYEQYF	TGTGCCAGCAGTTACTCCCCGGGAGGCTACGAGCAGTACTTC
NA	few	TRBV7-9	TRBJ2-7	CASVRGGSGLTYEQYF	TGTGCCAGCGTTCGAGGGGGATCGGGTTTGACCTACGAGCAGTACTTC
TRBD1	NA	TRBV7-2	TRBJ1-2	CASSNDRGSGYTF	TGTGCCAGCAGCAATGACAGGGGGAGCGGCTACACCTTC
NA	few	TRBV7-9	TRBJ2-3	CASGMGTDTQYF	TGTGCCAGCGGGATGGGCACAGATACGCAGTATTTT
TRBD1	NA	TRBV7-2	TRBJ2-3	CASSLGGTGSTDTQYF	TGTGCCAGCAGCTTAGGTGGGACAGGCAGCACAGATACGCAGTATTTT
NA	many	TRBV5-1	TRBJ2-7	CASSLGFGRSSYEQYF	TGCGCCAGCAGCTTGGGTTTCGGCAGAAGCTCCTACGAGCAGTACTTC
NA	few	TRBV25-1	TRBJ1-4	CASSELEKLFF	TGTGCCAGCAGTGAACTGGAAAAACTGTTTTTT
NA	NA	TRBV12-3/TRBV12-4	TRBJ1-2	CASSLGSNYGYTF	TGTGCCAGCAGTTTGGGCAGTAACTATGGCTACACCTTC
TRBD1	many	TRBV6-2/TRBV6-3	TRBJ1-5	CASSSGQGSNQPQHF	TGTGCCAGCAGTTCCGGACAGGGTAGCAATCAGCCCCAGCATTTT
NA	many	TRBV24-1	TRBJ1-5	CATSDQNRDYNQPQHF	TGTGCCACCAGTGACCAAAACAGGGACTACAATCAGCCCCAGCATTTT
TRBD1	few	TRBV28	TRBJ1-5	CASSLPGTGGRKPQHF	TGTGCCAGCAGTTTACCGGGGACAGGGGGAAGGAAGCCCCAGCATTTT
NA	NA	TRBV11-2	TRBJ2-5	CASSLGGVSVETQYF	TGTGCCAGCAGCTTAGGCGGAGTCAGCGTAGAGACCCAGTACTTC
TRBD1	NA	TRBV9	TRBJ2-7	CASSATRQGSYEQYF	TGTGCCAGCAGCGCTACTCGACAGGGATCCTACGAGCAGTACTTC
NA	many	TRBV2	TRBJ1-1	CASKGPNTEAFF	TGTGCCAGCAAGGGCCCGAACACTGAAGCTTTCTTT
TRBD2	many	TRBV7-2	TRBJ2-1	CASSLGLAGAEQFF	TGTGCCAGCAGCTTAGGACTAGCGGGGGCCGAGCAGTTCTTC
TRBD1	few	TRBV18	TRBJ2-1	CASSPYQGARDEQFF	TGTGCCAGCTCACCATACCAGGGGGCTCGTGATGAGCAGTTCTTC
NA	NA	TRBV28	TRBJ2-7	CASSFGRGAEQYF	TGTGCCAGCAGTTTTGGCAGGGGGGCCGAGCAGTACTTC
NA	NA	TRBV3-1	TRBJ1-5	CASSDSNQPQHF	TGTGCCAGCAGCGATAGCAATCAGCCCCAGCATTTT
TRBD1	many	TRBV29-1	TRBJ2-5	CSSGQNQETQYF	TGCAGCTCGGGACAGAATCAAGAGACCCAGTACTTC
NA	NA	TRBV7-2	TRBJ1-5	CASSFMGKGQPQHF	TGTGCCAGCAGCTTTATGGGGAAAGGTCAGCCCCAGCATTTT
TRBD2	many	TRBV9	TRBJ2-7	CASNRTSGSRYF	TGTGCCAGCAACCGGACTAGCGGGAGTAGGTACTTC
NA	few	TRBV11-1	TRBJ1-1	CASSLGLSTEAFF	TGTGCCAGCAGCCTCGGGTTGAGCACTGAAGCTTTCTTT
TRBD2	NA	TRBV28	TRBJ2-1	CASGTREGGDEQFF	TGTGCCAGCGGTACCCGGGAGGGAGGGGATGAGCAGTTCTTC
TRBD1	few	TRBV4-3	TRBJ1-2	CASSQDTGGVYGYTF	TGCGCCAGCAGCCAAGATACAGGGGGCGTCTATGGCTACACCTTC
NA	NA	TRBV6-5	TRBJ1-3	CASTRGGPGNTIYF	TGTGCCAGCACTCGTGGGGGGCCAGGAAACACCATATATTTT
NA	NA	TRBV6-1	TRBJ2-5	CASSPRVAESQYF	TGTGCCAGCTCGCCGAGGGTCGCCGAGTCCCAGTACTTC
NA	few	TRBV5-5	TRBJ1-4	CASSRTVATNEKLFF	TGTGCCAGCAGCCGGACAGTCGCAACTAATGAAAAACTGTTTTTT
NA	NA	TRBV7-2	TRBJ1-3	CASSLAGGTIYF	TGTGCCAGCAGCTTGGCGGGCGGCACCATATATTTT
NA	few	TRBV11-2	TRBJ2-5	CASSLGPLQEGETQYF	TGTGCCAGCAGCTTAGGACCCCTTCAGGAGGGAGAGACCCAGTACTTC
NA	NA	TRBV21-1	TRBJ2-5	CASSKAPDRGNQETQYF	TGTGCCAGCAGCAAAGCGCCCGACAGGGGAAACCAAGAGACCCAGTACTTC
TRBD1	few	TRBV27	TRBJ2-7	CASGQGASYEQYF	TGTGCCAGCGGACAGGGCGCCTCCTACGAGCAGTACTTC
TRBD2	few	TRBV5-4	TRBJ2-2	CASSLAGGRTNTGELFF	TGTGCCAGCAGCTTGGCCGGCGGGAGGACGAACACCGGGGAGCTGTTTTTT